This TCR beta chain was identified in a study of T cells in Graves' hyperthyroidism and ophthalmopathy. There were TCR beta CDR3 regions amplified from RNA transcripts. Primed by the HTBI set, a first-round RT-PCR was run on the TCR CDR3. In TCRdb, the multiplex PCR reads were re-called with MiXCR into one record per CDR3 protein. Counted here are some 600,000 distinct CDR3 sequences, roughly 13% occurring once; the ten biggest clones make up almost 6%. The CDR3 is 16 residues long. CDR1 and CDR2 (germline): ENHRY, SYGVKD. V lost 6 bases and J lost 4; bases outside the gene matches: 9. The receptor was isolated from a woman aged 25 to 39 with Graves' hyperthyroidism that later progressed to Graves' ophthalmopathy. V and J are TRBV10-3 and TRBJ1-2; TRBD1 aligns across 12 bases. The material sequenced was blood. The chain's CDR3 is CAISSGTGGQSYGYTF. The CDR3 DNA follows: TGTGCCATCAGCTCCGGGACAGGGGGCCAGAGCTATGGCTACACCTTC.